What follows are 32 T cell receptor beta chains derived from one specimen sequenced in a study. One entry per CDR3 protein results from TCRdb running MiXCR on the RT-PCR reads. The sample consists of hundreds of thousands of distinct CDR3 sequences, about 14% of them appearing once. What was sequenced was memory CD4+ T cells from blood. The source is a female donor in good health, serving as a healthy control.

This clonotype has at least ten counts. V is TRBV20-1 and J is TRBJ2-3; 11 nucleotides agree with TRBD2. The CDR3 totals 15 residues. Unmatched junction bases numbered 7, after V lost 6 bases and J lost 2 bases. Germline values: CDR1 DFQATT, CDR2 SNEGSKA (reference sequence). CDR3 loop: CSAHGTSGPTDTQYF. CDR3 nucleotide sequence: TGCAGTGCCCATGGGACTAGCGGCCCCACAGATACGCAGTATTTT.

This clonotype was seen a handful of times. This chain connects TRBV7-8 to TRBJ1-6, with D maybe TRBD1 (6 bases). The CDR3 has 14 residues. V was pared by 2 bases and J by 10 bases, with 12 bases between. The V gene's germline CDR1 is SGHVS and CDR2 FQNEAQ. In nucleotides, the CDR3 is TGTGCCAGCAGCTTAAGGGCAGGGGACTCACCCCTCCACTTT. Protein sequence: CASSLRAGDSPLHF.

This clonotype was seen repeatedly, ten times or more. This chain joins TRBV12-3 or TRBV12-4 and TRBJ1-5, with a tentative D call TRBD1 (5 bases). This CDR3 region has 14 residues. V was cut by 4 bases and J by 1 base, with 8 bases left in between. The CDR3 bases are TGTGCCAGCAGTTCCAGGGAAAGCAATCAGCCCCAGCATTTT. It translates to CASSSRESNQPQHF.

In its sample, this clonotype was seen a few times. The chain recombines TRBV5-4 with TRBJ2-7, with 8 bases fitting TRBD1. The CDR3 totals 14 residues. J was trimmed by 4 bases and V by 3 bases; bases with no gene match: 6. Germline CDR1 is SGHNT and CDR2 is YYREEE (reference sequence). In DNA form, the CDR3 reads TGTGCCAGCAGCTCGGGACAGGAGAATTACGAGCAGTACTTC. Protein product: CASSSGQENYEQYF.

The J gene is TRBJ1-4, the V gene TRBV29-1, with 7 bases fitting TRBD1. With V trimmed by 7 bases and J by 8 bases, 10 bases remained unmatched. CDR3 length equals 13 residues. CDR1 SQVTM and CDR2 ANQGSEA come from the germline V gene. Written as DNA, the CDR3 is TGCAGCGGGCAACAGGCCAGGGGGGAAAAACTGTTTTTT. Translated: CSGQQARGEKLFF.

The genes are TRBV7-3 and TRBJ1-1, with D tentatively TRBD1 (5 bases). The length of the CDR3 is 14 residues. CDR1 is SGHTA and CDR2 is FQGTGA in the germline V gene. V was cut by 4 bases and J by 3 bases, with 12 bases left in between. CDR3 loop: CASSSQPGDTEAFF. In DNA, the CDR3 is TGTGCCAGCAGCTCACAGCCGGGGGACACTGAAGCTTTCTTT.

Ten or more counts support this clonotype. The rearrangement joins TRBV4-3 to TRBJ2-3; TRBD2 matches 10 bases. Trimming removed 5 bases from V and 3 bases from J; junction bases left unmatched: 5. The CDR3 is 15 residues long. Germline values: CDR1 LGHNA, CDR2 YSLEER. CDR3 in amino acids: CASSASGSGTDTQYF. The CDR3 DNA sequence: TGCGCCAGCAGCGCTAGCGGGAGTGGTACAGATACGCAGTATTTT.

The V gene is TRBV12-3 or TRBV12-4, the J gene TRBJ1-5, with TRBD1 matching over 8 bases. V was pared by 5 bases and J by 6 bases, with 6 bases of the junction left unmatched. This CDR3 contains 14 residues. The DNA for the CDR3 is TGTGCCAGCAGTACCAACAGGGGGGCTCAGCCCCAGCATTTT. It encodes CASSTNRGAQPQHF.

This rearrangement joins TRBV9 to TRBJ2-1; TRBD1 is a possible D gene (5 bases). Trimming shortened V by 2 bases and J by 3 bases, and 9 bases separated the two germline ends. The CDR3 is 14 residues long. Germline assignment: CDR1 SGDLS and CDR2 YYNGEE. The CDR3 DNA follows: TGTGCCAGCAGCGTCCAGGGTGGCTACAATGAGCAGTTCTTC. Amino acid sequence: CASSVQGGYNEQFF. Full variable domain (rest looked up from reference TRBV9 and TRBJ2-1): DSGVTQTPKHLITATGQRVTLRCSPRSGDLSVYWYQQSLDQGLQFLIQYYNGEERAKGNILERFSAQQFPDLHSELNLSSLELGDSALYFCASSVQGGYNEQFFGPGTRLTVL.

This clonotype was found a few times. This sequence joins TRBV6-5 and TRBJ2-7, with D possibly TRBD1 on 6 matching bases. Germline loops: CDR1 MNHEY, CDR2 SVGAGI. V was trimmed by 6 bases and J by 0 bases, leaving 9 bases between them. The CDR3 is 13 amino acids. The CDR3 nucleotides read TGTGCCAGCAGGACAGGTTACTCCTACGAGCAGTACTTC. Translating it yields CASRTGYSYEQYF.

This chain uses TRBV5-1 with TRBJ1-4, with D perhaps TRBD1 (5 bases). CDR3 length: 14 residues. Trimming left V 4 bases short and J 4 bases short, with 11 bases between. Germline values: CDR1 SGHRS, CDR2 YFSETQ. CDR3: CASSQDIYNEKLFF. The CDR3 DNA reads TGCGCCAGCAGCCAGGACATTTATAATGAAAAACTGTTTTTT.

This clonotype has at least ten counts. CDR3 residues: CASSPGQGGEQYF. In DNA form, the CDR3 reads TGTGCCAGCAGCCCGGGACAGGGGGGCGAGCAGTACTTC. The rearrangement joins TRBV18 to TRBJ2-7; 11 bases are shared with TRBD1. The CDR3 totals 13 residues. CDR1 KGHSH and CDR2 LQKENI come from the germline V gene. Trimming cost V 8 bases and J 6 bases; bases outside gene matches: 6. The full variable domain, rest sourced from reference TRBV18 and TRBJ2-7, is NAGVMQNPRHLVRRRGQEARLRCSPMKGHSHVYWYRQLPEEGLKFMVYLQKENIIDESGMPKERFSAEFPKEGPSILRIQQVVRGDSAAYFCASSPGQGGEQYFGPGTRLTVT.

This chain uses TRBV6-5 with TRBJ2-7; TRBD1 or TRBD2 may be the D gene (7 bases each). The germline gives CDR1 MNHEY, CDR2 SVGAGI. The length of the CDR3 is 15 residues. CDR3 residues: CGSYSSGTEAYEQYF. CDR3 sequence (DNA): TGTGGCAGTTACTCGAGCGGGACAGAAGCCTACGAGCAGTACTTC.

The sample holds a few counts of this clonotype. The CDR3 DNA reads as TGTGCCAGCAGCCCACCCAGTGTAGATACGCAGTATTTT. It encodes CASSPPSVDTQYF. The chain joins TRBV7-3 to TRBJ2-3, with D hard to call. Trimming pared 5 bases from V and 5 bases from J, leaving 11 bases between. CDR3 length: 13 amino acids. Germline CDR1 is SGHTA and CDR2 is FQGTGA.

A few counts support this clonotype. This chain joins TRBV7-9 and TRBJ2-2, with D unresolved. This CDR3 spans 13 amino acids. Germline lookup yields CDR1 SEHNR and CDR2 FQNEAQ (reference sequence). V was trimmed by 2 bases and J by 6 bases, leaving 7 bases between them. The CDR3 region is CASSLFNAGELFF. The CDR3 coding sequence is TGTGCCAGCAGCTTATTTAACGCCGGGGAGCTGTTTTTT.

This clonotype was counted between two and nine times. The chain combines TRBV20-1 with TRBJ2-6; D is possibly TRBD1 or TRBD2 (6 bases each). Germline V gene data show CDR1 as DFQATT and CDR2 as SNEGSKA (reference sequence). The CDR3 length is 15 residues. V dropped 6 bases and J dropped 3 bases, with 15 bases sitting between them. CDR3 in amino acids: CSAPRGRSGANVLTF. In DNA form, the CDR3 reads TGCAGTGCACCCCGGGGGCGGAGTGGGGCCAACGTCCTGACTTTC.

This clonotype was detected many times. CDR3 sequence: CASSPQRGTNEQFF. CDR3 DNA: TGTGCCAGCTCACCCCAAAGGGGTACCAATGAGCAGTTCTTC. The chain is built from TRBV18 and TRBJ2-1; possible D gene TRBD1, 5 bases. This CDR3 spans 14 amino acids. Germline V lookup: CDR1 KGHSH, CDR2 LQKENI. V was pared by 3 bases and J by 6 bases, with 12 bases between.

J is TRBJ1-1 and V is TRBV28, with a weak D call TRBD1 (6 bases). Trimming pared 6 bases from V and 1 base from J, leaving 18 bases between. The germline gives CDR1 MDHEN, CDR2 SYDVKM. The CDR3 contains 16 residues. The CDR3 nucleotides are TGTGCCAGCAGAGGTCCGAACAGGGTCAGGAACACTGAAGCTTTCTTT. Translated, it gives CASRGPNRVRNTEAFF.

This clonotype has just a few counts. V usage is TRBV30 and J usage is TRBJ2-1, with no clear D. The CDR3 sequence is 11 residues long. Trimming shortened V by 0 bases and J by 7 bases, and 4 bases separated the two germline ends. Germline assignment: CDR1 GTSNPN and CDR2 SVGIG (reference sequence). The CDR3 DNA sequence: TGTGCCTGGAGTGTACTGAATGAGCAGTTCTTC. It yields the protein CAWSVLNEQFF. Together with reference TRBV30 and TRBJ2-1, the CDR3 gives the full variable domain: SQTIHQWPATLVQPVGSPLSLECTVEGTSNPNLYWYRQAAGRGLQLLFYSVGIGQISSEVPQNLSASRPQDRQFILSSKKLLLSDSGFYLCAWSVLNEQFFGPGTRLTVL.

This chain connects TRBV20-1 to TRBJ1-3; D gene ambiguous. Germline CDR1 DFQATT, CDR2 SNEGSKA (reference sequence). The CDR3 loop spans 16 amino acids. Trimming left V 4 bases short and J 0 bases short, with 16 bases between. The CDR3 sequence: CSAKRPRASSGNTIYF. In nucleotides, the CDR3 is TGCAGTGCTAAGCGACCGAGGGCGAGCTCTGGAAACACCATATATTTT.

The genes are TRBV4-1 and TRBJ2-1; possible D gene TRBD2, 5 bases. The ends were cut back, 0 bases at V and 0 bases at J, with 18 bases in the middle. Looked up from germline, CDR1 is MGHRA and CDR2 is YSYEKL. The CDR3 runs 19 residues. Here the CDR3 reads CASSQDPTIGIGSYNEQFF. CDR3 DNA: TGCGCCAGCAGCCAAGATCCGACTATCGGGATCGGCTCCTACAATGAGCAGTTCTTC.

This clonotype was recorded at least ten times. V and J are TRBV20-1 and TRBJ2-5, with TRBD2 matching over 9 bases. Germline CDR1 DFQATT, CDR2 SNEGSKA (reference sequence). V was clipped by 4 bases and J by 4 bases; unmatched bases: 7. CDR3 size: 14 residues. In DNA form, the CDR3 reads TGCAGTGCTATTAGCGGGAGCGGGGGAGAGACCCAGTACTTC. Translation gives CSAISGSGGETQYF.

The chain recombines TRBV6-2 or TRBV6-3 with TRBJ1-1; 7 positions match TRBD1. The germline V gene has CDR1 MNHEY and CDR2 SVGEGT. This CDR3 is 13 amino acids long. With 4 bases clipped from V and 8 bases from J, the junction kept 7 bases outside the gene matches. The CDR3 nucleotides are TGTGCCAGCAGTTCGGGACAGTCCCAAGAAGCTTTCTTT. Translation gives CASSSGQSQEAFF.

This clonotype was recorded a few times. CDR3 DNA sequence: TGTGCCAGCAGTTTGGGGTGGGCGTCACCCCTCCACTTT. Its translation: CASSLGWASPLHF. This chain connects TRBV27 to TRBJ1-6; D is uncertain. Germline assignment: CDR1 MNHEY and CDR2 SMNVEV (reference sequence). V was pared by 3 bases and J by 10 bases, with 10 bases between. CDR3 size: 13 residues.

This clonotype was observed a handful of times. V and J are TRBV7-8 and TRBJ2-5; 12 positions match TRBD2. Germline trimming cut 2 bases from V and 5 bases from J; bases unmatched to any gene: 6. CDR1 and CDR2 from the germline V gene are SGHVS and FQNEAQ. CDR3 length: 16 residues. The chain's CDR3 is CASSLTSGRKGETQYF. DNA for the CDR3: TGTGCCAGCAGCTTAACTAGCGGGAGGAAGGGCGAGACCCAGTACTTC.

The CDR3 DNA reads as TGTGCCAGCAGTGAATTTCTAGTAGGCGAGACCCAGTACTTC. It specifies CASSEFLVGETQYF. The chain carries TRBV25-1 and TRBJ2-5; D is unresolved. CDR1 and CDR2 from the germline V gene are MGHDK and SYGVNS. CDR3 length: 14 amino acids. The V end was cut by 1 base, the J end by 5 bases, with 11 bases between.

V usage is TRBV27 and J usage is TRBJ2-2; D remains unclear. Germline CDR1 and CDR2: MNHEY and SMNVEV (reference sequence). V was pared by 7 bases and J by 0 bases, with 3 bases between. CDR3 length: 12 amino acids. The CDR3 reads CASKSNTGELFF. The CDR3 DNA follows: TGTGCCAGCAAATCGAACACCGGGGAGCTGTTTTTT.

This clonotype was observed at least ten times. CDR3 sequence (DNA): TGTGCCAGCAGGGCTAACACTGAAGCTTTCTTT. Translation: CASRANTEAFF. V is TRBV12-3 or TRBV12-4 and J is TRBJ1-1; D is uncertain. The CDR3 totals 11 residues. V was shortened by 6 bases and J by 2 bases, with 4 bases between the two germline ends.

There are many counts of this clonotype. The rearrangement joins TRBV5-1 to TRBJ1-2; tentative D call: TRBD1 (5 bases). Germline V lookup: CDR1 SGHRS, CDR2 YFSETQ. The CDR3 has 14 residues. The V gene lost 0 bases and the J gene lost 0 bases, with 6 bases spanning the gap. The CDR3: CASSLGQSNYGYTF. The CDR3 DNA reads TGCGCCAGCAGCTTGGGACAGTCTAACTATGGCTACACCTTC.

The CDR3 DNA follows: TGTGCCACCAGTGATCAGACTAAGGGGGCCTACGAGCAGTACTTC. Its translation: CATSDQTKGAYEQYF. This sequence joins TRBV24-1 and TRBJ2-7; TRBD1 is a possible D gene (6 bases). Germline lookup yields CDR1 KGHDR and CDR2 SFDVKD. V lost 3 bases to trimming and J lost 2 bases, with 13 bases between them. The CDR3 length is 15 residues.

This clonotype was detected many times. The chain recombines TRBV6-5 with TRBJ1-5, with a possible D match to TRBD1 (5 bases). The CDR3 has 12 residues. CDR1 and CDR2 from the germline V gene are MNHEY and SVGAGI. Trimming removed 5 bases from V and 9 bases from J, with 11 bases in between. CDR3 DNA: TGTGCCAGCAGTACGGGGGAAGGGCCCCAGCATTTT. Amino acid sequence: CASSTGEGPQHF.

This rearrangement joins TRBV10-3 to TRBJ1-4, with D uncertain. The CDR3 extends over 13 amino acids. CDR1 and CDR2 (germline): ENHRY, SYGVKD. The V and J ends lost 10 bases and 6 bases respectively, with 15 bases between them. CDR3: CASGEREDEKLFF. CDR3 nucleotide sequence: TGTGCCAGCGGGGAAAGGGAGGATGAAAAACTGTTTTTT.